The rows below give T cell receptor beta chains drawn from one sample of a study of Graves' ophthalmopathy and Graves' hyperthyroidism. TCRdb reprocessed the multiplex PCR reads via MiXCR and lists one record per CDR3 protein. The sample has some 1.1 million distinct CDR3 sequences; less than 45% are singletons. Input material: peripheral blood or thyroid tissue (not recorded which). The receptors were sampled from an adult man with Graves' hyperthyroidism. Both conserved end residues are part of each CDR3. A D gene is named only where the DNA matches it firmly. Some rows mark clone size as missing; the rest say once, few, many or name a class of expanded clone.

cdr3_nt: TGCGCCAGCAGCCCATCTTACCCGGACAGGGTGGTGGACTTC
cdr3_aa: CASSPSYPDRVVDF
v_call: TRBV5-1
j_call: TRBJ2-7
d_call: TRBD1
clone_size: many

cdr3_nt: TGTGCCAGCAGCTTGTGGGCGGATAGCAATCAGCCCCAGCATTTT
cdr3_aa: CASSLWADSNQPQHF
v_call: TRBV5-5
j_call: TRBJ1-5
d_call: .
clone_size: .

cdr3_nt: TGTGCCATCAGTGATCGAGGGCCCGGATCGAGGCAGTACTTC
cdr3_aa: CAISDRGPGSRQYF
v_call: TRBV10-3
j_call: TRBJ2-7
d_call: .
clone_size: few

cdr3_nt: TGTGCCACCAGCAGCTCATGGGGTGGAGAGACCCAGTACTTC
cdr3_aa: CATSSSWGGETQYF
v_call: TRBV15
j_call: TRBJ2-5
d_call: .
clone_size: few

cdr3_nt: TGTGCCAGCAGCAGACGAGGGGGGGATGGCTACACCTTC
cdr3_aa: CASSRRGGDGYTF
v_call: TRBV9
j_call: TRBJ1-2
d_call: .
clone_size: many

cdr3_nt: TGTGCCAGCAGTGAGAAGGTTCTGTGGGCTTTCTTT
cdr3_aa: CASSEKVLWAFF
v_call: TRBV6-1
j_call: TRBJ1-1
d_call: .
clone_size: .

cdr3_nt: TGCAGTGCTAGAGCAAGTAGCGGGGGCTACGAGCAGTACTTC
cdr3_aa: CSARASSGGYEQYF
v_call: TRBV20-1
j_call: TRBJ2-7
d_call: TRBD2
clone_size: many

cdr3_nt: TGCAGCGTTCGATTAGCGGGGCGATACAATGAGCAGTTCTTC
cdr3_aa: CSVRLAGRYNEQFF
v_call: TRBV29-1
j_call: TRBJ2-1
d_call: TRBD2
clone_size: few

cdr3_nt: TGTGCCAGCAGCCAAGTCACGCTAGGTTTAGGGGCCAACGTCCTGATTTTC
cdr3_aa: CASSQVTLGLGANVLIF
v_call: TRBV5-5
j_call: TRBJ2-6
d_call: .
clone_size: .

cdr3_nt: TGCAGCGTTGAAGGGACTAGCGGGAATCGTTGGAACGAGCAGTACTTC
cdr3_aa: CSVEGTSGNRWNEQYF
v_call: TRBV29-1
j_call: TRBJ2-7
d_call: TRBD2
clone_size: many

cdr3_nt: TGTGCCAGTAGTACGGGGAAAAATGAAAAACTGTTTTTT
cdr3_aa: CASSTGKNEKLFF
v_call: TRBV19
j_call: TRBJ1-4
d_call: .
clone_size: .

cdr3_nt: TGCAGTGCTGCTGGGCCGGGGGGCTACACCTTC
cdr3_aa: CSAAGPGGYTF
v_call: TRBV20-1
j_call: TRBJ1-2
d_call: .
clone_size: .

cdr3_nt: TGTGCCAGCGAGCGAGGCTTGGTCGGAGCTTTCTTT
cdr3_aa: CASERGLVGAFF
v_call: TRBV7-9
j_call: TRBJ1-1
d_call: .
clone_size: .

cdr3_nt: TGTGCCAGCAGCTCACAGGGGGCGTTTGGCTACACCTTC
cdr3_aa: CASSSQGAFGYTF
v_call: TRBV7-9
j_call: TRBJ1-2
d_call: TRBD1
clone_size: many

cdr3_nt: TGTGCCAGCACCGAGCGGGGATCGGGGGCCAACGTCCTGACTTTC
cdr3_aa: CASTERGSGANVLTF
v_call: TRBV2
j_call: TRBJ2-6
d_call: TRBD2
clone_size: .

cdr3_nt: TGTGCCAGCTCAACCCGGGACAGGACTGAAGCTTTCTTT
cdr3_aa: CASSTRDRTEAFF
v_call: TRBV18
j_call: TRBJ1-1
d_call: TRBD1
clone_size: .

cdr3_nt: TGTGCCACCAGCGAAAGACAGGGTAGCTTTCAGCCCCAGCATTTT
cdr3_aa: CATSERQGSFQPQHF
v_call: TRBV15
j_call: TRBJ1-5
d_call: TRBD1
clone_size: .

cdr3_nt: TGCGCCAGTCGGGGCGCCGCGCCGTCTGGGGCCAACGTCCTGACTTTC
cdr3_aa: CASRGAAPSGANVLTF
v_call: TRBV5-1
j_call: TRBJ2-6
d_call: .
clone_size: many

cdr3_nt: TGTGCCAGCAGCTTGGATACTCTAACCGGGGAGCTGTTTTTT
cdr3_aa: CASSLDTLTGELFF
v_call: TRBV7-9
j_call: TRBJ2-2
d_call: .
clone_size: many

cdr3_nt: TGTGCCAGCAGGATACTCACGGGGGGAGCCTATAATTCACCCCTCCACTTT
cdr3_aa: CASRILTGGAYNSPLHF
v_call: TRBV6-6
j_call: TRBJ1-6
d_call: .
clone_size: few

cdr3_nt: TGCAGCGTCCCCCAAGGGCAGGGGGAAACTGAAGCTTTCTTT
cdr3_aa: CSVPQGQGETEAFF
v_call: TRBV29-1
j_call: TRBJ1-1
d_call: TRBD1
clone_size: many

cdr3_nt: TGTGCCAGCAGCGTTGCGGGGGGTCAGCCCCAGCATTTT
cdr3_aa: CASSVAGGQPQHF
v_call: TRBV12-3/TRBV12-4
j_call: TRBJ1-5
d_call: .
clone_size: many